These 2 T cell receptor beta chains were all obtained from the same sample, sequenced in a study of T cells expressing NK-cell markers. Using the 5' RACE reads, TCRdb records one entry per CDR3 protein without DNA. The repertoire table contains about 370,000 distinct CDR3 sequences. The sequencing input was blood T cells: a sorted CD56 or NKG2C T cell subset, CD4+ or CD8+ T cells, or bulk PBMC T cells (not recorded which). The receptors shown here come from a woman in her forties or fifties in good health.

This chain connects TRBV29-1 to TRBJ1-2. CDR1 is SQVTM and CDR2 is ANQGSEA in the germline V gene. CDR3 length: 15 amino acids. CDR3 residues: CSVEVAAETFGGYTF. Based on the CDR3 plus reference TRBV29-1 and TRBJ1-2, the full variable domain is SAVISQKPSRDICQRGTSLTIQCQVDSQVTMMFWYRQQPGQSLTLIATANQGSEATYESGFVIDKFPISRPNLTFSTLTVSNMSPEDSSIYLCSVEVAAETFGGYTFGSGTRLTVV.

The V call is TRBV24-1, the J call TRBJ1-5. The germline gives CDR1 KGHDR, CDR2 SFDVKD. The CDR3 contains 15 residues. CDR3 amino acids: CATSDSDGPNQPQHF.